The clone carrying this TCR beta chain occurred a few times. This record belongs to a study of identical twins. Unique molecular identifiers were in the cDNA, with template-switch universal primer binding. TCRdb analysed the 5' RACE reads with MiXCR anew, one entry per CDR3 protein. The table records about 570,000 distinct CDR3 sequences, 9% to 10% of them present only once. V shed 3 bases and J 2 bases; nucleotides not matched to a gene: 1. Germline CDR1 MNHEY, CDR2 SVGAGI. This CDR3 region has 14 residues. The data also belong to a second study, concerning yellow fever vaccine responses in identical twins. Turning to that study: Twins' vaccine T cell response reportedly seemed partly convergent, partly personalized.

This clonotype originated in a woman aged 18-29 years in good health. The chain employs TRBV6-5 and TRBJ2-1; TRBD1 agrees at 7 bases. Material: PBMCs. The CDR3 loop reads CASSYQGAYNEQFF. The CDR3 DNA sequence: TGTGCCAGCAGTTATCAGGGGGCCTACAATGAGCAGTTCTTC.